The present TCR beta chain was sequenced within a study of blood T cells in healthy people across ages. Study conclusions and caveats: Long-lived donors carried more naive CD4+ cells and greater diversity than aged donors. The study found TCR beta diversity correlated strongly with naive T cell percentage. Per million T cells, the diversity of TCR beta decreased roughly linearly as age advanced.

A J-beta primer mix and a sample-barcoded 5' primer were used in a second PCR of about 7 to 12 cycles. Each cDNA molecule was tagged by a template-switch adaptor with 12 random nucleotides. TCRdb re-called the 5' RACE reads through MiXCR, storing one row per CDR3 protein. The data contain 1.5 million to 2 million distinct CDR3 sequences, around 50% of them singletons. A note on this clonotype: Its antigen is unidentified.

Sequencing was performed on blood. The sequence came from a middle-aged woman in good health.

The CDR3 loop reads CASSYPGGDKYF. In DNA form, the CDR3 reads TGTGCCAGCAGTTACCCCGGAGGAGATAAGTATTTT. The chain uses TRBV6-2 or TRBV6-3 and TRBJ2-3, with a possible D match to TRBD2 (5 bases). This CDR3 has 12 residues. Germline V CDR1 and CDR2: MNHEY, SVGEGT. V lost 2 bases, J lost 13 bases, and 13 bases lay in between.